These T cell receptor beta chains were read from a single sample in a study of cytomegalovirus exposure and HLA in healthy donors. Using immunoSEQ multiplex PCR, the repertoire was profiled, and TCRdb retains in-frame clones only, with some absent. Found here are approximately 160,000 clones, more than 80% of them singletons; the top ten hold 3% to 3.5%. Sequencing used PBMCs. The receptor set was obtained from a woman aged 18-30 years in good health and CMV-seropositive. The CDR3 runs from the conserved cysteine through the conserved F or W. A D gene is named only where the DNA matches it firmly. Only part of the rows carry a size: once, few, many, or a class if the clone is expanded.

>TRBV11-3|TRBD1|once|TRBJ2-1
TGTGCCAGCAGCCGGCCCGGGACAGGCTGCTCCTACAATGAGCAGTTCTTC
CASSRPGTGCSYNEQFF
>TRBV30|.|once|TRBJ2-7
TGTGCCTGGAGTGTAATGGGGCCGTCCTACGAGCAGTACTTC
CAWSVMGPSYEQYF
>TRBV7-9|TRBD2|.|TRBJ2-1
TGTGCCAGCAGCTTAGTTAGCGGGAGATACAATGAGCAGTTCTTC
CASSLVSGRYNEQFF
>TRBV5-4|TRBD2|.|TRBJ2-5
TGTGCCAGCAGCTTGGATAGCGGGAGGGCCGGCGGGACCCAGTACTTC
CASSLDSGRAGGTQYF
>TRBV13|TRBD2|.|TRBJ2-7
TGTGCCAGCAGCCAGGGACTAGCGGGAGAAAGAAACCACGAGCAGTACTTC
CASSQGLAGERNHEQYF
>TRBV2|.|.|TRBJ1-1
TGTGCCAGCAGTGAAAATGGGGGCGCGGAAGAAGCTTTCTTT
CASSENGGAEEAFF
>TRBV6-5|.|.|TRBJ2-1
TGTGCCAGCGGGCCCGGGAGCTCCTACAATGAGCAGTTCTTC
CASGPGSSYNEQFF
>TRBV4-1|.|.|TRBJ1-1
TGCGCCAGCAGCCAAGATCGGGATGAAGCTTTCTTT
CASSQDRDEAFF
>TRBV6-5|TRBD2|.|TRBJ2-3
TGTGCCAGCAGTTACTCGAGCGGGGGTTACACAGATACGCAGTATTTT
CASSYSSGGYTDTQYF
>TRBV7-2|.|.|TRBJ1-2
TGTGCCAGCAGCTTAGGGAGGGGTGAGGGCTACACCTTC
CASSLGRGEGYTF
>TRBV6-1|.|.|TRBJ1-1
TGTGCCAGCAGTGTTAGAGGGAACACTGAAGCTTTCTTT
CASSVRGNTEAFF
>TRBV18|TRBD2|once|TRBJ2-7
TGTGCCAGCTCACCACCCCCCCTCCGCTTGCGGGGGGCCTACGAGCAGTACTTC
CASSPPPLRLRGAYEQYF
>TRBV6-5|TRBD1|.|TRBJ2-1
TGTGCCAGCAGTTACGTAGGGGGCGGGAATGAGCAGTTCTTC
CASSYVGGGNEQFF
>TRBV6-5|.|.|TRBJ1-1
TGTGCCAGCAGTTTAGGGGGTATGAACACTGAAGCTTTCTTT
CASSLGGMNTEAFF
>TRBV12-5|TRBD2|.|TRBJ2-3
TGTGCTAGTGGTTTGGTACGGAGCGGGGGGGAGACAGATACGCAGTATTTT
CASGLVRSGGETDTQYF
>TRBV28|TRBD1|.|TRBJ2-5
TGTGCCAGCAGTCCGACAGGGGGAGAAGAGACCCAGTACTTC
CASSPTGGEETQYF
>TRBV27|TRBD2|once|TRBJ2-1
TGTGCCAGCAGTTTAAACCGGCGGGGGTCCTACAATGAGCAGTTCTTC
CASSLNRRGSYNEQFF